This T cell receptor (beta chain) is from a study of T-cell memory formation after mild COVID-19. TCRdb reprocessed the 5' RACE reads with MiXCR, giving one entry per CDR3 protein. This repertoire shows tens of thousands of distinct CDR3 sequences, around 16% found once; its top ten account for around two fifths. Material: PBMCs or a T cell subset sorted from them (not recorded which). The origin of this receptor is a man between 18 and 35 years old who had mild COVID-19 (a few samples of this study predate the infection). Cell type and time point are not known.

As DNA, the CDR3 is TGCGCCAGCAGCCATCCTAAAGTCCCTTCGGCAGATTTTAATGAAAAACTGTTTTTT. This encodes CASSHPKVPSADFNEKLFF. This chain connects TRBV4-1 to TRBJ1-4; unclear D gene. Germline assignment: CDR1 MGHRA and CDR2 YSYEKL. V was cut by 3 bases and J by 4 bases, with 24 bases left in between. The CDR3 length is 19 residues.